The present TCR beta chain was sequenced within a study of T cells in Graves' hyperthyroidism and ophthalmopathy. Per the germline V gene, CDR1 is SGDLS and CDR2 is YYNGEE. V was clipped by 3 bases and J by 3 bases; unmatched bases: 5. The CDR3 is 15 residues long. RNA transcripts provided the source from which TCR beta CDR3 regions were amplified. A first-round RT-PCR of the TCR CDR3 used the HTBI primer set. TCRdb recomputed calls from the multiplex PCR reads with MiXCR, one row per CDR3 protein. Among about 560,000 distinct CDR3 sequences listed, 16% were seen once. V and J are TRBV9 and TRBJ1-3, with 8 bases fitting TRBD1. Sequenced sample: blood. The receptor was derived from a young woman with Graves' hyperthyroidism. CDR3 sequence (DNA): TGTGCCAGCAGCGCAGGGGGCGCGGGTGGAAACACCATATATTTT. Encoded protein: CASSAGGAGGNTIYF. Combining the CDR3 with reference TRBV9 and TRBJ1-3 gives the whole variable domain DSGVTQTPKHLITATGQRVTLRCSPRSGDLSVYWYQQSLDQGLQFLIQYYNGEERAKGNILERFSAQQFPDLHSELNLSSLELGDSALYFCASSAGGAGGNTIYFGEGSWLTVV.